Presented here are 2 T cell receptor beta chains from one specimen sequenced in a study of blood T cell repertoires in COVID-19. Profiled with immunoSEQ multiplex PCR; TCRdb holds only in-frame clones, not every one. The data contain approximately 310,000 clones, more than 75% of them singletons. Material for sequencing was peripheral blood. The source is a man in his fifties or sixties with active or convalescent COVID-19.

The chain uses TRBV29-1 and TRBJ1-1; the match to TRBD1 covers 7 bases. Per the germline V gene, CDR1 is SQVTM and CDR2 is ANQGSEA. V lost 8 bases and J lost 1; bases outside the gene matches: 10. The CDR3 extends over 14 amino acids. CDR3 region: CSQRGGLSNTEAFF. As DNA, the CDR3 is TGCAGCCAGCGAGGGGGCTTATCGAACACTGAAGCTTTCTTT. Based on the CDR3 plus reference TRBV29-1 and TRBJ1-1, the full variable domain is SAVISQKPSRDICQRGTSLTIQCQVDSQVTMMFWYRQQPGQSLTLIATANQGSEATYESGFVIDKFPISRPNLTFSTLTVSNMSPEDSSIYLCSQRGGLSNTEAFFGQGTRLTVV.

The V and J genes are TRBV6-2 or TRBV6-3 and TRBJ1-2; no firm D call. The CDR3 covers 13 residues. The V end lost 6 bases, the J end lost 5 bases, and 13 bases lay between the germline ends. The V gene's germline CDR1 is MNHEY and CDR2 SVGEGT. The CDR3 region is CASSPQQIYGYTF. For the CDR3, the DNA is TGTGCCAGCAGCCCCCAACAGATTTATGGCTACACCTTC.